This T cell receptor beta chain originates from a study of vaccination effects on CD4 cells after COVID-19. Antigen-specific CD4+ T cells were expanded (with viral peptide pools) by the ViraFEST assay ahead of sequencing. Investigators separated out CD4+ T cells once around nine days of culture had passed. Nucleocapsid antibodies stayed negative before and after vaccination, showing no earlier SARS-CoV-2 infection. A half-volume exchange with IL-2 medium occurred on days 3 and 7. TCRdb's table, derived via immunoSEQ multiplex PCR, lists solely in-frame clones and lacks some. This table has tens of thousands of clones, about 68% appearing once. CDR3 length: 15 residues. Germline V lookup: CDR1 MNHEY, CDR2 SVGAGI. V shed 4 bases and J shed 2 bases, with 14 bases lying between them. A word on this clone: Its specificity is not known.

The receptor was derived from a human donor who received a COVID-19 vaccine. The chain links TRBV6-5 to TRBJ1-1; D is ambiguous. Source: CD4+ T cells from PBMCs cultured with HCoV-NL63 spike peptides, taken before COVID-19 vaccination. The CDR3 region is CASSFSDTANTEAFF. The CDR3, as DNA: TGTGCCAGCAGTTTCTCAGACACGGCAAACACTGAAGCTTTCTTT.